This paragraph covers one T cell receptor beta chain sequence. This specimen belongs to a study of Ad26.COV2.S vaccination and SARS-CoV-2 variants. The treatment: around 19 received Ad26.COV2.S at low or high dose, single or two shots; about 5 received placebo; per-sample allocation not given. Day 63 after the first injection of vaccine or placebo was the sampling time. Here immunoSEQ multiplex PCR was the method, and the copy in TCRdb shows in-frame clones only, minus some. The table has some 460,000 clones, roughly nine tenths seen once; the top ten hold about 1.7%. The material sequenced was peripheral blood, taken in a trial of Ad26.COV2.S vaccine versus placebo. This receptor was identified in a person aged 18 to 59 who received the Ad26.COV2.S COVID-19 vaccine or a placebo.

CDR3 in amino acids: CASSQTSYNEQFF. The CDR3 nucleotides are TGTGCCAGCAGCCAAACTAGTTACAATGAGCAGTTCTTC. This chain uses TRBV2 with TRBJ2-1; TRBD2 might be the D (5 bases). V lost 6 bases and J 4 bases, leaving 10 bases between the germline ends. The CDR3 spans 13 residues. CDR1 and CDR2 (germline): SNHLY, FYNNEI.